These 29 T cell receptor beta chains share one sample of origin, sequenced in a study of cytomegalovirus exposure and HLA in healthy donors. With 60 Vbeta and 13 Jbeta primers, the PCR was carried out. Clones were sequenced by immunoSEQ multiplex PCR, and TCRdb holds only the in-frame ones, with some missing. The table shows 150,000 or so clones, with around 77% occurring only once. What was sequenced was PBMCs. The receptors here all came from a male donor in good health and CMV-seropositive.

Of note for this clone: A much larger clone lies one base from this, so it may be a read error. V and J are TRBV5-4 and TRBJ1-3; D not certain. This CDR3 has 14 residues. Germline CDR1 reads SGHNT; CDR2 reads YYREEE (reference sequence). Trimming cost V 0 bases and J 1 base, with 5 bases left between them. The CDR3 loop reads CASSLGGSGNTIYF. Written as DNA, the CDR3 is TGTGCCAGCAGCTTGGGCGGGTCTGGAAACACCATATATTTT.

A few counts support this clone. V gene TRBV28 combines with J gene TRBJ2-7; TRBD2 aligns across 7 bases. The length of the CDR3 is 10 residues. Trimming at V came to 8 bases and at J to 5 bases, leaving 0 bases not matched to a gene. Per germline, CDR1 MDHEN and CDR2 SYDVKM. The CDR3 DNA is TGTGCCAGCGGGAGGGACGAGCAGTACTTC. Protein: CASGRDEQYF.

The CDR3 DNA reads as TGTGCCAGCAGCTTAGAATGGACAGGCCTTCGGGAGACCCAGTACTTC. It is translated as CASSLEWTGLRETQYF. The J gene is TRBJ2-5, the V gene TRBV7-6, with 7 bases that match TRBD1. V was clipped by 1 base and J by 5 bases; unmatched bases: 10. The germline gives CDR1 SGHVS, CDR2 FNYEAQ. CDR3 length equals 16 residues.

The gene calls are TRBV7-9 and TRBJ1-6; D is unclear. CDR3 length: 14 amino acids. V gave up 2 bases and J gave up 7 bases, with 9 bases separating them. Per the germline V gene, CDR1 is SEHNR and CDR2 is FQNEAQ (reference sequence). CDR3 residues: CASSLRRENSPLHF. DNA for the CDR3: TGTGCCAGCAGCTTACGGCGGGAGAATTCACCCCTCCACTTT.

V and J are TRBV27 and TRBJ1-2; the D gene is possibly TRBD1 (5 bases). The CDR3 totals 15 residues. In germline, CDR1 is MNHEY, CDR2 SMNVEV (reference sequence). The V and J ends lost 1 base and 5 bases respectively, with 14 bases between them. CDR3 sequence reads: CASSLYRGTPYGYTF. The DNA for the CDR3 is TGTGCCAGCAGTTTATATCGCGGGACGCCTTATGGCTACACCTTC.

The V and J genes are TRBV2 and TRBJ2-3, with TRBD2 matching over 11 bases. Germline V gene sequence: CDR1 SNHLY, CDR2 FYNNEI. The CDR3 spans 15 residues. V was pared by 6 bases and J by 6 bases, with 8 bases of the junction left unmatched. The CDR3 sequence: CASRELAGGRDTQYF. CDR3 nucleotide sequence: TGTGCCAGCAGGGAATTAGCGGGAGGGCGGGATACGCAGTATTTT.

The CDR3 nucleotides are TGTGCCAGCTCAAGACAGAATAGCAATCAGCCCCAGCATTTT. Its translation: CASSRQNSNQPQHF. This chain joins TRBV18 and TRBJ1-5, with a weak D call TRBD1 (5 bases). From germline, CDR1 is KGHSH and CDR2 LQKENI. The V and J ends lost 5 bases and 0 bases respectively, with 8 bases between them. CDR3 length equals 14 residues.

The CDR3 nucleotides read TGTGCCAGCAGTGACTCGGGGACTAGCGGGCCCAATGAGCAGTTCTTC. It translates to CASSDSGTSGPNEQFF. This sequence joins TRBV6-4 and TRBJ2-1; 12 bases are a match to TRBD2. Germline-derived CDR1 and CDR2 are MRHNA and SNTAGT. The V gene end was trimmed by 0 bases and the J gene end by 6 bases; junction bases not matched to a gene: 3. The CDR3 is 16 amino acids.

This clone was detected only once. This chain links TRBV2 with TRBJ1-5; TRBD1 matches at 8 bases. This CDR3 region has 13 residues. Looked up from germline, CDR1 is SNHLY and CDR2 is FYNNEI. Losses at the gene ends were 4 bases for V and 7 bases for J; bases not matched to a gene: 3. CDR3 region: CASSVAGGQPQHF. In DNA, the CDR3 is TGTGCCAGCAGTGTGGCAGGGGGCCAGCCCCAGCATTTT.

The J gene is TRBJ2-1, the V gene TRBV10-3; maybe TRBD1 (6 bases). Germline-derived CDR1 and CDR2 are ENHRY and SYGVKD. Trimming cost V 8 bases and J 6 bases, with 20 bases left between them. The CDR3 is 15 residues long. The CDR3 region is CAIGSPAGVFNEQFF. CDR3 DNA sequence: TGTGCCATCGGCTCACCGGCAGGGGTGTTCAATGAGCAGTTCTTC.

The genes are TRBV11-1 and TRBJ2-7; the match to TRBD2 covers 8 bases. This CDR3 comprises 13 residues. After removal of 8 bases from V and 1 base from J, the junction contained 4 bases not matched to a gene. The germline gives CDR1 SGHAT, CDR2 FQDESV (reference sequence). This CDR3 reads CASLIAGSYEQYF. The CDR3 DNA reads as TGTGCCAGCCTCATAGCGGGGTCCTACGAGCAGTACTTC.

This clone came up a few times. The V and J genes are TRBV5-1 and TRBJ1-2; 11 bases are a match to TRBD1. This CDR3 contains 14 residues. The ends lost 3 bases at V and 3 bases at J; junction bases unmatched: 1. Per germline, CDR1 SGHRS and CDR2 YFSETQ. CDR3 bases: TGCGCCAGCAGCTGGACAGGGGGCGACTATGGCTACACCTTC. Translated: CASSWTGGDYGYTF.

The chain carries TRBV9 and TRBJ2-3; 10 bases agree with TRBD2. Germline assignment: CDR1 SGDLS and CDR2 YYNGEE. CDR3 length: 15 amino acids. The trim removed 5 bases at V and 2 bases at J, leaving 5 bases unmatched. CDR3 bases: TGTGCCAGCAGTACTGGACTAGCGGCCACAGATACGCAGTATTTT. Its translation: CASSTGLAATDTQYF.

The genes are TRBV7-8 and TRBJ1-5; tentative D call: TRBD1 (5 bases). Germline V gives CDR1 SGHVS, CDR2 FQNEAQ. Trimming cost V 4 bases and J 0 bases, with 16 bases left between them. The CDR3 covers 17 residues. CDR3 in amino acids: CASSSGRGPTSNQPQHF. CDR3 nucleotide sequence: TGTGCCAGCAGCTCCGGGCGGGGACCAACTAGCAATCAGCCCCAGCATTTT.

The rearrangement links TRBV4-2 to TRBJ1-1; D not resolved. This CDR3 is built from 14 residues. The V gene's germline CDR1 is LGHNA and CDR2 YNFKEQ. With 1 base removed from V and 1 base from J, the gap between germline ends came to 7 bases. CDR3 DNA sequence: TGTGCCAGCAGCCAAGTTGCACAGAACACTGAAGCTTTCTTT. Amino acid sequence: CASSQVAQNTEAFF.

This chain uses TRBV2 with TRBJ1-5, with 11 bases identical to TRBD1. V dropped 6 bases and J dropped 3; count of bases not matched to a gene: 7. The germline CDR1 and CDR2 sequences are SNHLY and FYNNEI. This CDR3 is 16 amino acids long. CDR3 region: CASRDTGQGVNQPQHF. The DNA of the CDR3 is TGTGCCAGCAGGGATACGGGACAGGGGGTCAATCAGCCCCAGCATTTT.

This clone was observed a few times. This chain joins TRBV28 and TRBJ1-1; no clear D gene. The germline gives CDR1 MDHEN, CDR2 SYDVKM. With 2 bases removed from V and 1 base from J, the gap between germline ends came to 17 bases. CDR3 length equals 17 residues. Here the CDR3 reads CASSLTYTAPQNTEAFF. The CDR3 DNA follows: TGTGCCAGCAGTTTAACCTACACAGCCCCACAGAACACTGAAGCTTTCTTT.

The chain carries TRBV7-9 and TRBJ2-7; no reliable D call. The CDR3 is 14 residues long. Trimming removed 6 bases at V and 3 bases at J, with 15 bases between. The germline CDR1 and CDR2 sequences are SEHNR and FQNEAQ (reference sequence). The CDR3 DNA follows: TGTGCCAGCAGTCAGTCGCTAGACCTCTACGAGCAGTACTTC. Residues: CASSQSLDLYEQYF.

This sequence joins TRBV18 and TRBJ1-5, with D possibly matching TRBD1 (5 bases). The CDR3 covers 16 residues. Trimming removed 6 bases from V and 0 bases from J, with 15 bases in between. Germline CDR1 reads KGHSH; CDR2 reads LQKENI. CDR3 sequence (DNA): TGTGCCAGCTCCCCGACGGGGGTGACTAGCAATCAGCCCCAGCATTTT. This codes for CASSPTGVTSNQPQHF.

J is TRBJ2-1 and V is TRBV7-8; 10 bases align to TRBD2. J was trimmed by 13 bases and V by 6 bases; bases with no gene match: 12. The germline V gene has CDR1 SGHVS and CDR2 FQNEAQ. The CDR3 covers 14 residues. The DNA for the CDR3 is TGTGCCAGCAGGCCAGTGAGAGCGGGGGGGCTTCAGTTCTTC. The encoded protein is CASRPVRAGGLQFF.

The CDR3 region is CASTLRGWGTEAFF. For the CDR3, the DNA is TGTGCCAGTACCCTCAGGGGTTGGGGCACTGAAGCTTTCTTT. The chain carries TRBV19 and TRBJ1-1; D is possibly TRBD1 (6 bases). Trimming removed 7 bases at V and 4 bases at J, with 16 bases between. CDR3 size: 14 residues. In germline, CDR1 is LNHDA, CDR2 SQIVND (reference sequence).

The chain employs TRBV7-8 and TRBJ2-1; 14 bases line up with TRBD2. Per germline, CDR1 SGHVS and CDR2 FQNEAQ. Trimming took 4 bases from V and 0 from J; bases not matched to a gene: 5. This CDR3 is 18 amino acids long. This CDR3 reads CASSWGLAGAYSYNEQFF. The DNA of the CDR3 is TGTGCCAGCAGCTGGGGACTAGCGGGGGCCTACTCCTACAATGAGCAGTTCTTC.

The rearrangement uses TRBV7-9 and TRBJ2-5; 9 bases align to TRBD2. Germline CDR1 SEHNR, CDR2 FQNEAQ (reference sequence). The CDR3 is made up of 16 amino acids. The V and J ends lost 3 bases and 5 bases, in that order; junction bases with no gene match: 10. The CDR3 nucleotides read TGTGCCAGCAGCTTCGTGGCGCGGGAGGGCCGGGAGACCCAGTACTTC. Its translation is CASSFVAREGRETQYF.

The V call is TRBV2, the J call TRBJ2-3; the match to TRBD2 covers 13 bases. J gave up 2 bases and V 6 bases, and 11 bases lay outside the gene matches. The CDR3 loop spans 18 amino acids. The germline CDR1 and CDR2 sequences are SNHLY and FYNNEI. CDR3 sequence (DNA): TGTGCCAGCAGAACGACTAGCGGGGGGCCCACACTCACAGATACGCAGTATTTT. As protein: CASRTTSGGPTLTDTQYF.

The V gene is TRBV7-6, the J gene TRBJ2-5, with D possibly matching TRBD1 (5 bases). This CDR3 contains 13 residues. Trimming stripped 6 bases from V and 4 bases from J, with 12 bases between. The germline gives CDR1 SGHVS, CDR2 FNYEAQ. The CDR3 spells CASSSRQSETQYF. In DNA, the CDR3 is TGTGCCAGCAGTTCGAGACAGTCAGAGACCCAGTACTTC.

About this clone itself: One end of the junction is discordant with germline, which a read error may explain. The chain links TRBV7-9 to TRBJ2-1; D is uncertain. The CDR3 extends over 13 amino acids. Germline CDR1 and CDR2: SEHNR and FQNEAQ (reference sequence). The CDR3 region is CSSNPVLLREQFF. Here the CDR3 DNA reads TGTTCCAGCAACCCCGTCCTCTTGCGTGAGCAGTTCTTC.

On this clone: Mismatch with germline at one junction end may stem from a read error. This rearrangement joins TRBV5-6 to TRBJ2-6, with 9 bases aligning to TRBD1. Germline values: CDR1 SGHDT, CDR2 YYEEEE. This CDR3 region has 16 residues. The CDR3 nucleotides read TGTGCCAGCAGCCTACCGGGACAGGGTGTGGCCAACGGCCTGACTTTC. Protein: CASSLPGQGVANGLTF.

The J gene is TRBJ2-3, the V gene TRBV5-6; perhaps TRBD2 as D (6 bases). The CDR3 covers 14 residues. CDR1 SGHDT and CDR2 YYEEEE come from the germline V gene. Deletions cut 0 bases from V and 5 bases from J, with 10 bases between. The CDR3 nucleotides read TGTGCCAGCAGCTTGGATCCAGCGGGAGATACGCAGTATTTT. This codes for CASSLDPAGDTQYF.

The sample holds a few counts of this clone. The V gene is TRBV6-1, the J gene TRBJ1-1, with 8 bases aligning to TRBD1. CDR1 and CDR2 from the germline V gene are MNHNS and SASEGT. Unmatched junction bases numbered 6, after V lost 6 bases and J lost 3 bases. The CDR3 covers 14 residues. This CDR3 is CASRQGAWDTEAFF. The CDR3 nucleotides are TGTGCCAGCAGGCAGGGGGCATGGGACACTGAAGCTTTCTTT.